This T cell receptor beta chain was sequenced for a study of T cells after yellow fever vaccination. Study in general: SMART-Seq v4 Ultra Low Input served to prepare low-cell-number fractions. The study, taken as a whole, reports: Though weaker, the secondary response peaked faster, on day 5 versus 15.

TCRdb recomputed calls from the 5' RACE reads with MiXCR, one row per CDR3 protein. The sample holds approximately 260,000 distinct CDR3 sequences; 10% to 15% are singletons and the top ten take roughly 0.5%. This clonotype was seen a few times. As yet, its antigen is unknown. Trimming left V 1 base short and J 10 bases short, with 8 bases between. The CDR3 is 12 amino acids. Germline CDR1 is SEHNR and CDR2 is FQNEAQ (reference sequence). Source: CD4+ T cells sorted from PBMCs, taken 45 days after the yellow fever booster vaccination. The V gene is TRBV7-9, the J gene TRBJ2-1; D gene ambiguous. The sequence was obtained from a man between 25 and 39 years old who received the YFV17D yellow fever vaccine. CDR3 sequence (DNA): TGTGCCAGCAGCTTAGGGGCGTTAGAGCAGTTCTTC. This codes for CASSLGALEQFF.